This TCR beta chain was recovered during a study of molecular identifiers for immune sequencing clone quantification. CDR3 length equals 14 residues. Germline V gene data show CDR1 as MDHEN and CDR2 as SYDVKM. V lost 6 bases to trimming and J lost 3 bases; unmatched junction nucleotides: 7. A single record per CDR3 protein comes from TCRdb applying MiXCR to the PCR reads. The table records about 640,000 distinct CDR3 sequences, approximately 20% of them present only once. This clonotype was seen a few times. The sample taken for sequencing was naive CD8+ T cells from blood, with Jurkat cell RNA spiked in. The subset: FACS-sorted CD8+CD4-CCR7+CD45RA+ naive T cells. The chain has TRBV28 and TRBJ2-7, with TRBD1 matching 8 bases. The source of this sequence is a human donor in good health. Some libraries in this study had Jurkat cell RNA spiked in. The CDR3 DNA reads as TGTGCCAGCAGCCGCAGGGACAGGAACTACGAGCAGTACTTC. It is translated as CASSRRDRNYEQYF.